Each of the 3 T cell receptor beta chains below was sequenced from the same sample in a study of beta chain features in type 1 diabetes. Study findings and constraints: Across all four CD4+ subsets, people with type 1 diabetes showed modestly shorter TCRB CDR3s.

Antigens for these TCRs are unknown. Isolated RNA was reverse transcribed in full, so expressed TCRB transcripts were sequenced. Clones were sequenced by immunoSEQ multiplex PCR, and TCRdb holds only the in-frame ones, with some missing. The sample includes around 70,000 clones, almost 50% of them seen just once. The material sequenced was central memory CD4+ T cells from blood. The receptors shown here come from a man in his thirties or forties with type 1 diabetes.

This clone has a handful of counts. The V call is TRBV5-1, the J call TRBJ1-6; D may be TRBD1 (5 bases). V was clipped by 0 bases and J by 5 bases, with 12 bases between them. The CDR3 runs 16 residues. CDR1 and CDR2 (germline): SGHRS, YFSETQ. CDR3 region: CASSLAGGSDNSPLHF. The CDR3 region has the DNA TGCGCCAGCAGCTTGGCCGGGGGGTCGGATAATTCACCCCTCCACTTT.

The chain uses TRBV11-2 and TRBJ2-1, with 14 nucleotides matching TRBD2. Trimming took 5 bases from V and 4 from J; bases not matched to a gene: 13. Looked up from germline, CDR1 is SGHAT and CDR2 is FQNNGV. The CDR3 totals 19 residues. CDR3 sequence (DNA): TGTGCCAGCAGCCGGACTAGCGGGGGGCCCTCTCAGCGGTACAATGAGCAGTTCTTC. The encoded protein is CASSRTSGGPSQRYNEQFF.

This clone was detected only once. The CDR3 coding sequence is TGTGCCAGCAGCGTAGATTCCCAGGGCGAAAAACTGTTTTTT. Its translation is CASSVDSQGEKLFF. The chain recombines TRBV9 with TRBJ1-4, with a possible D match to TRBD1 (5 bases). The germline V gene encodes CDR1 SGDLS and CDR2 YYNGEE. Deletions cut 0 bases from V and 8 bases from J, with 11 bases between. The CDR3 has 14 residues.